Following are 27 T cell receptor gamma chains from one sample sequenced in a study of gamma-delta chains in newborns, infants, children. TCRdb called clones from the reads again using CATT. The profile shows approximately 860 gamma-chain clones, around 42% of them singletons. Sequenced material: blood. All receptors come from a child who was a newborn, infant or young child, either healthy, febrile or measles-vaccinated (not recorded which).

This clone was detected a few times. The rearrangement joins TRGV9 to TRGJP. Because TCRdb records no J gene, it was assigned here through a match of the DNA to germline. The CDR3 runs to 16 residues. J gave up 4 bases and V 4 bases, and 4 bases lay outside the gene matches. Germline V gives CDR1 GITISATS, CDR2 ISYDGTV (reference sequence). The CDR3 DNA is TGTGCCTTGTGGGATGAACAAGAGTTGGGCAAAAAAATCAAGGTATTT. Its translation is CALWDEQELGKKIKVF.

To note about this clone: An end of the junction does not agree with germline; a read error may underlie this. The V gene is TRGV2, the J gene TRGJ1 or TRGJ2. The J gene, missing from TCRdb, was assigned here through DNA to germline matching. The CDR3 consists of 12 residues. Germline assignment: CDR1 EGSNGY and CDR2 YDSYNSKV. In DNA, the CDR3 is TGTGCCACCCGGGAAGAGAATTATAAGAAACTCTTT. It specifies CATREENYKKLF.

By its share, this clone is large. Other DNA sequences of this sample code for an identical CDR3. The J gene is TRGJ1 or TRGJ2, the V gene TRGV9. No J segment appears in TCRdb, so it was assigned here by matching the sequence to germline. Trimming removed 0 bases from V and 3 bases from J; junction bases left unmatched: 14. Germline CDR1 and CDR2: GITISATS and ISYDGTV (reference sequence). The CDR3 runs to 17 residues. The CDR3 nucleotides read TGTGCCTTGTGGGAGGTGCATTCGGGAAAATTTTATTATAAGAAACTCTTT. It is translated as CALWEVHSGKFYYKKLF.

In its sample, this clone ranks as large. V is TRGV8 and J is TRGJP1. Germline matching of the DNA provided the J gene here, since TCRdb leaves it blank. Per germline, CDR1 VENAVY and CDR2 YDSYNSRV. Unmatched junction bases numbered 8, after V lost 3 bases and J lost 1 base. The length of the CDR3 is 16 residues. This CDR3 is CATWDEPTTTGWFKIF. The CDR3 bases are TGTGCCACCTGGGATGAGCCAACTACCACTGGTTGGTTCAAGATATTT.

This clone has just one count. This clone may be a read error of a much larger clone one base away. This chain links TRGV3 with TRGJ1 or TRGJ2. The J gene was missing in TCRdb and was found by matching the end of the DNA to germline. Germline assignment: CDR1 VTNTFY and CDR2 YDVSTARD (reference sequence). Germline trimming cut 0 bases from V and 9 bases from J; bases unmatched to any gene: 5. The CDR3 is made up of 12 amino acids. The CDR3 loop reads CATWDRPFKKLF. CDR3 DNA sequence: TGTGCCACCTGGGACAGGCCTTTTAAGAAACTCTTT.

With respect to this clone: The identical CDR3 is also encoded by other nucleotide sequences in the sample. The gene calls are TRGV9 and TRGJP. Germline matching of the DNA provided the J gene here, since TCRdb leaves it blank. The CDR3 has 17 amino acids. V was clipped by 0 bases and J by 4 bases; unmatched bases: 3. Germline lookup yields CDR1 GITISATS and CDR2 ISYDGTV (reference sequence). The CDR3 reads CALWEVPQELGKKIKVF. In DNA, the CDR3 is TGTGCCTTGTGGGAGGTGCCTCAAGAGTTGGGCAAAAAAATCAAGGTATTT.

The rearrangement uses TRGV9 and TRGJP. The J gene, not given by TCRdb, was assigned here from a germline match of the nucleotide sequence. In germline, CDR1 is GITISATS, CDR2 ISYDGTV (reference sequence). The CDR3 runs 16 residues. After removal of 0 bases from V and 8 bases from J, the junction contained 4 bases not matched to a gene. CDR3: CALWEVVQLGKKIKVF. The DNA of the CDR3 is TGTGCCTTGTGGGAGGTGGTGCAGTTGGGCAAAAAAATCAAGGTATTT.

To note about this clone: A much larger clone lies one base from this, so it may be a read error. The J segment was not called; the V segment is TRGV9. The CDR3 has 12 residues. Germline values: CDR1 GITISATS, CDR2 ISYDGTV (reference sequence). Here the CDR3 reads CALWEVRYKNLF. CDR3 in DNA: TGTGCCTTGTGGGAGGTGCGGTATAAGAACCTCTTT.

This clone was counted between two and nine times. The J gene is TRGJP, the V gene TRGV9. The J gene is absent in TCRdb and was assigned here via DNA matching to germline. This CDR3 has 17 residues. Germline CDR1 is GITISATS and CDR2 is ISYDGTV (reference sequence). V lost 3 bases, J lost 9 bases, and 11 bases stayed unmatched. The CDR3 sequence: CALWEPKPGLGKKIKVF. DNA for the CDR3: TGTGCCTTGTGGGAGCCCAAACCGGGGTTGGGCAAAAAAATCAAGGTATTT.

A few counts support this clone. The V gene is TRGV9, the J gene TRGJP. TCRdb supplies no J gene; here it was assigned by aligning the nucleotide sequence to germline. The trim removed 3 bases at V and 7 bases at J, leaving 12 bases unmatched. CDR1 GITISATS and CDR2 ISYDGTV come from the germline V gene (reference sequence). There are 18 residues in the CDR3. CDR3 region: CALWEPSEGELGKKIKVF. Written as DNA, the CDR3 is TGTGCCTTGTGGGAGCCCTCCGAGGGGGAGTTGGGCAAAAAAATCAAGGTATTT.

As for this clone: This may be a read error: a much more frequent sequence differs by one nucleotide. For the CDR3, the DNA is TGTGCCAACTGGGATGGGATCGATTATTATAAGAAACTCTTT. It encodes CANWDGIDYYKKLF. This chain uses TRGV4 with TRGJ1 or TRGJ2. The J gene is not listed in TCRdb, so it was assigned here from a DNA match to germline. CDR3 length: 14 residues. Germline values: CDR1 EGSTGY, CDR2 YDSYTSSV.

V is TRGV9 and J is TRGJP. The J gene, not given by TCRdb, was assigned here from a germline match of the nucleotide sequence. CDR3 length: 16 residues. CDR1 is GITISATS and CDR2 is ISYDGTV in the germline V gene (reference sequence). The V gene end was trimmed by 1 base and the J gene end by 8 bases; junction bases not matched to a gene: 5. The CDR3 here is CALWEVGKLGKKIKVF. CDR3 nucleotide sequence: TGTGCCTTGTGGGAGGTTGGGAAGTTGGGCAAAAAAATCAAGGTATTT.

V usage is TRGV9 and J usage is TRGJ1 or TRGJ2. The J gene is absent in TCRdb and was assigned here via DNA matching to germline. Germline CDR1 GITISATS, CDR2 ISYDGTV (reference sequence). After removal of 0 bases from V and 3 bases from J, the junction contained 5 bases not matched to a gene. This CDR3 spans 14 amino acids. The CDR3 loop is CALWEVPCYYKKLF. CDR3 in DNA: TGTGCCTTGTGGGAGGTGCCCTGTTATTATAAGAAACTCTTT.

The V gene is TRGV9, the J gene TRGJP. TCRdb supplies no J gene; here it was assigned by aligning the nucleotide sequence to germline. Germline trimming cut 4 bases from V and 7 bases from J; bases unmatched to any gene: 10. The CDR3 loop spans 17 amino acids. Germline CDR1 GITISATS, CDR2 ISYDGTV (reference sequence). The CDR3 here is CALWDRLVELGKKIKVF. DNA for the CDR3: TGTGCCTTGTGGGATCGGTTAGTGGAGTTGGGCAAAAAAATCAAGGTATTT.

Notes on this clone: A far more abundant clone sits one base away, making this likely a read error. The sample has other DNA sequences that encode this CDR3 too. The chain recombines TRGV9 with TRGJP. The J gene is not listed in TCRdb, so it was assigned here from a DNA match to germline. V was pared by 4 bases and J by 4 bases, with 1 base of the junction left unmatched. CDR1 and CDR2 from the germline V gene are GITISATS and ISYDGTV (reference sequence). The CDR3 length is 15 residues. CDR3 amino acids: CALWDQELGKKIKVF. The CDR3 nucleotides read TGTGCCTTGTGGGATCAAGAGTTGGGCAAAAAAATCAAGGTATTT.

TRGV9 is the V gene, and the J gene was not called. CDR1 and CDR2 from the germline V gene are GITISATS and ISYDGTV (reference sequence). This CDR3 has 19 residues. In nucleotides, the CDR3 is TGTGCCTTGTGGGAGGTGCATCGGAGCGAAGGGTTGGGCAAAAAAATCAGGGTATTT. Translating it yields CALWEVHRSEGLGKKIRVF.

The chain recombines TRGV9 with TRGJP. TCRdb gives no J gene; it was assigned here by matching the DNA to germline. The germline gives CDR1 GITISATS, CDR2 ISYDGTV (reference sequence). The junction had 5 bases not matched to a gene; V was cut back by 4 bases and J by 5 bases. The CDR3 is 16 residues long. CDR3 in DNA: TGTGCCTTGTGGGATTCCAAAGAGTTGGGCAAAAAAATCAAGGTATTT. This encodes CALWDSKELGKKIKVF.

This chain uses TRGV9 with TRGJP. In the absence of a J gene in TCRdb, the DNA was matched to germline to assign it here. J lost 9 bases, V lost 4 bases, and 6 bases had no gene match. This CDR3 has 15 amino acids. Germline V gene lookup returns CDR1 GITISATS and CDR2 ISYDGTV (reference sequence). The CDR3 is CALWDRWLGKKIKVF. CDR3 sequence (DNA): TGTGCCTTGTGGGATCGGTGGTTGGGCAAAAAAATCAAGGTATTT.

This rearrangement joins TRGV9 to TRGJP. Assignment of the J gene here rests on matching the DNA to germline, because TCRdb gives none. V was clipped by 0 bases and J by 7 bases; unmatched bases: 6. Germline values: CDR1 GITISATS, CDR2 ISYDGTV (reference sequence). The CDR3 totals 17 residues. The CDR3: CALWEVHGELGKKIKVF. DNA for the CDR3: TGTGCCTTGTGGGAGGTGCATGGGGAGTTGGGCAAAAAAATCAAGGTATTT.

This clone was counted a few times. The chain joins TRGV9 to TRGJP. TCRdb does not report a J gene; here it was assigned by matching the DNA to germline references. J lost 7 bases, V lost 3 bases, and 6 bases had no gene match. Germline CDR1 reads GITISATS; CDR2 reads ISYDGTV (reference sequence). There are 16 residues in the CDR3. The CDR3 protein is CALWETGELGKKIKVF. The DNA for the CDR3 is TGTGCCTTGTGGGAGACGGGGGAGTTGGGCAAAAAAATCAAGGTATTT.

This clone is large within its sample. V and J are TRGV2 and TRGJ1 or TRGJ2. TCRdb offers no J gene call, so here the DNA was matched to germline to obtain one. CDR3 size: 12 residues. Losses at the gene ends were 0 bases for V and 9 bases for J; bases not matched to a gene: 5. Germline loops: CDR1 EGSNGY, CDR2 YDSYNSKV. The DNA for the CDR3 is TGTGCCACCTGGGACGGGCGCTTTAAGAAACTCTTT. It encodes CATWDGRFKKLF.

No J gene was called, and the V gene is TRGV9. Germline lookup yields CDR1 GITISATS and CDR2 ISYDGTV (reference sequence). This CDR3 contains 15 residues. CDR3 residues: CALWEVQLGKKIMVF. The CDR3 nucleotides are TGTGCCTTGTGGGAGGTGCAATTGGGCAAAAAAATCATGGTATTT.

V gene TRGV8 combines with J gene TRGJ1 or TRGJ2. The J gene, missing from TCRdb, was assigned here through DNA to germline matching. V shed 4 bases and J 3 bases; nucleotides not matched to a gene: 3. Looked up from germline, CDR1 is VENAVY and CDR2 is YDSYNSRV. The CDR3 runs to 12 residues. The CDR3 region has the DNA TGTGCCACCTGGGACCCTTATTATAAGAAACTCTTT. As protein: CATWDPYYKKLF.

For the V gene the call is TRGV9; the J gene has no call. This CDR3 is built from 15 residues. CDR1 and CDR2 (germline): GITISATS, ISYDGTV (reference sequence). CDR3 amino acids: CALWGQELGKKIRVF. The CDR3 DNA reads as TGTGCCTTGTGGGGACAAGAGTTGGGCAAAAAAATCAGGGTATTT.

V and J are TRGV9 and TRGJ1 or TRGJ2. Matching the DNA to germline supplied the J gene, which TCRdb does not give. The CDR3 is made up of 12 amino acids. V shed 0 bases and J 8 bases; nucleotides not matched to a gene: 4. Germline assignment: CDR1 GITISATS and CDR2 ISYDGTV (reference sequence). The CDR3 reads CALWEVQDKKLF. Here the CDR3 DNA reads TGTGCCTTGTGGGAGGTGCAAGATAAGAAACTCTTT.

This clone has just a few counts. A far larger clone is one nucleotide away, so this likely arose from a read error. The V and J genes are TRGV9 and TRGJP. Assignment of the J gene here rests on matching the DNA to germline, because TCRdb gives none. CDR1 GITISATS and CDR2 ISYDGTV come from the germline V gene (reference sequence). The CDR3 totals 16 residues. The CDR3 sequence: CALWEVQESGKKIKVF. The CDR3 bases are TGTGCCTTGTGGGAGGTGCAAGAGTCGGGCAAAAAAATCAAGGTATTT.

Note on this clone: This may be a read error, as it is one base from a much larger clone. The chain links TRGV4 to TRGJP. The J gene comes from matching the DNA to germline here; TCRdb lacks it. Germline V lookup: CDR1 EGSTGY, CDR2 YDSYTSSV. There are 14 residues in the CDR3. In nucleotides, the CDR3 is TGTGCCACCTGGGATGAGTTGGGGAAAAAAATCAAGGTATTT. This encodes CATWDELGKKIKVF.